The 11 T cell receptor beta chains reported below all come from one sample, sequenced in a study of blood T cell repertoires in COVID-19. Sequencing used immunoSEQ multiplex PCR; TCRdb keeps in-frame clones, though not all of them. The repertoire consists of some 400,000 clones, with about 88% occurring once and the leading ten covering 2.5% to 3.5%. The sequencing sample was made of peripheral blood. The receptor set was obtained from a human donor in a cohort sampled during active COVID-19.

This clone was recorded once. This chain joins TRBV5-4 and TRBJ1-6; no reliable D call. The CDR3 totals 15 residues. Germline V gene sequence: CDR1 SGHNT, CDR2 YYREEE (reference sequence). Trimming took off 1 base at V and 7 bases at J, with 12 bases between the two ends. The DNA for the CDR3 is TGTGCCAGCAGCTTGATGGCGGGAGGAAATTCACCCCTCCACTTT. It codes for CASSLMAGGNSPLHF.

This sequence joins TRBV5-1 and TRBJ2-3; TRBD1 matches 8 bases. The CDR3 has 16 residues. Per the germline V gene, CDR1 is SGHRS and CDR2 is YFSETQ. Losses at the gene ends were 4 bases for V and 8 bases for J; bases not matched to a gene: 15. Here the CDR3 reads CASSPQRDRKRGTQYF. Written as DNA, the CDR3 is TGCGCCAGCAGCCCCCAACGGGACAGGAAGAGGGGTACGCAGTATTTT. The variable domain in full, completed from reference TRBV5-1 and TRBJ2-3, reads KAGVTQTPRYLIKTRGQQVTLSCSPISGHRSVSWYQQTPGQGLQFLFEYFSETQRNKGNFPGRFSGRQFSNSRSEMNVSTLELGDSALYLCASSPQRDRKRGTQYFGPGTRLTVL.

The rearrangement links TRBV7-8 to TRBJ2-3, with 9 bases identical to TRBD1. CDR3 length: 17 amino acids. Germline V gene sequence: CDR1 SGHVS, CDR2 FQNEAQ. The J segment lost 3 bases and the V segment lost 5 bases, leaving 12 bases of the junction unmatched. The chain's CDR3 is CASSRPQKGTGTDTQYF. The CDR3 DNA follows: TGTGCCAGCAGCCGACCACAAAAAGGGACAGGGACAGATACGCAGTATTTT.

This clone has more than one count but fewer than ten. This chain joins TRBV11-2 and TRBJ1-3, with D unclear. Germline values: CDR1 SGHAT, CDR2 FQNNGV. The CDR3 spans 16 residues. Trimming shortened V by 3 bases and J by 0 bases, and 12 bases separated the two germline ends. The CDR3 spells CASSFYRGSSGNTIYF. The CDR3, as DNA: TGTGCCAGCAGCTTCTACCGAGGGTCCTCTGGAAACACCATATATTTT.

The chain carries TRBV12-3 or TRBV12-4 and TRBJ1-2; a weak D match, TRBD1 (5 bases). This CDR3 region has 13 residues. The germline V and J ends were trimmed by 6 bases and 4 bases, with 12 bases remaining between them. The CDR3 DNA reads TGTGCCAGCAGACAAGGGGTTGGCTATGGCTACACCTTC. Encoded protein: CASRQGVGYGYTF.

The CDR3 sequence is CASSRSPQGTRYEQYF. Written as DNA, the CDR3 is TGTGCCAGCAGTCGAAGCCCCCAGGGTACACGATACGAGCAGTACTTC. The rearrangement joins TRBV2 to TRBJ2-7; D perhaps matches TRBD1 (5 bases). The CDR3 is 16 residues long. Looked up from germline, CDR1 is SNHLY and CDR2 is FYNNEI. V lost 5 bases to trimming and J lost 4 bases, with 21 bases between them.

The chain is built from TRBV6-1 and TRBJ1-2; D not resolved. The CDR3 contains 14 residues. The germline gives CDR1 MNHNS, CDR2 SASEGT. With 3 bases removed from V and 8 bases from J, the gap between germline ends came to 16 bases. Written as DNA, the CDR3 is TGTGCCAGCAGTGATAGGGCGGGGTATGGGGGCTACACCTTC. This translates into CASSDRAGYGGYTF.

This clone was recorded once. The rearrangement joins TRBV27 to TRBJ1-1, with D possibly TRBD1 on 6 matching bases. Germline assignment: CDR1 MNHEY and CDR2 SMNVEV (reference sequence). Trimming removed 5 bases at V and 3 bases at J, with 13 bases between. CDR3 length: 14 amino acids. CDR3 in amino acids: CASSPTTGYTEAFF. The CDR3 DNA is TGTGCCAGCAGTCCTACGACAGGTTACACTGAAGCTTTCTTT.

CDR3 nucleotide sequence: TGTGCCAGCGTCCCCGGGGGGCGCAACTATGGCTACACCTTC. This encodes CASVPGGRNYGYTF. The genes are TRBV28 and TRBJ1-2, with D perhaps matching TRBD1 (6 bases). The V gene lost 8 bases and the J gene lost 2 bases, with 15 bases spanning the gap. In germline, CDR1 is MDHEN, CDR2 SYDVKM. CDR3 length equals 14 residues.

The rearrangement links TRBV2 to TRBJ2-7; TRBD1 matches 9 bases. J gave up 1 base and V 6 bases, and 4 bases lay outside the gene matches. Germline V gene data show CDR1 as SNHLY and CDR2 as FYNNEI. The CDR3 totals 14 residues. CDR3 region: CASRGDRGSYEQYF. The DNA for the CDR3 is TGTGCCAGCAGGGGAGACAGGGGGTCCTACGAGCAGTACTTC.

This chain uses TRBV5-1 with TRBJ1-2; D is unresolved. The CDR3 covers 14 residues. Germline CDR1 SGHRS, CDR2 YFSETQ. V was cut by 1 base and J by 0 bases, with 7 bases left in between. The CDR3 sequence is CASSLLYPNYGYTF. The DNA for the CDR3 is TGCGCCAGCAGCTTGCTATATCCTAACTATGGCTACACCTTC.